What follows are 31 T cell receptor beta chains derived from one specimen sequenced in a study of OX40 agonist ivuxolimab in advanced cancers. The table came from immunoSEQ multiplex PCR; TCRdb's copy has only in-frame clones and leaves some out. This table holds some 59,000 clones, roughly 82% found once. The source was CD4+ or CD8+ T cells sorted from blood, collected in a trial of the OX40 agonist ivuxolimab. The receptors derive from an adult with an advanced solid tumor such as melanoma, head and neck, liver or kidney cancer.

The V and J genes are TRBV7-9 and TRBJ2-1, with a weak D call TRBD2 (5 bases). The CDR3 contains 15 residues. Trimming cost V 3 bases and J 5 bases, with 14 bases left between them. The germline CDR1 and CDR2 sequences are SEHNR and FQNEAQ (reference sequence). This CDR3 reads CASSFEGRGNNEQFF. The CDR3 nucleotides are TGTGCCAGCAGCTTTGAAGGGAGAGGGAACAATGAGCAGTTCTTC.

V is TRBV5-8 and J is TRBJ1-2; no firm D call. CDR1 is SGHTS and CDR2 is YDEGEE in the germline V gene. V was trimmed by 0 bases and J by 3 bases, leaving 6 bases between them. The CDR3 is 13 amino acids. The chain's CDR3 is CASSLGSDYGYTF. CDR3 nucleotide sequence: TGTGCCAGCAGCTTGGGGAGCGACTATGGCTACACCTTC.

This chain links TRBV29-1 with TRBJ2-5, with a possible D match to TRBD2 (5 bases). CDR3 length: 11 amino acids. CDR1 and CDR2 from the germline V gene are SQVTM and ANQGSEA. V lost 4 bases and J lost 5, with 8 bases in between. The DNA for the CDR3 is TGCAGCGTTGGGGAGCTCGAGACCCAGTACTTC. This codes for CSVGELETQYF.

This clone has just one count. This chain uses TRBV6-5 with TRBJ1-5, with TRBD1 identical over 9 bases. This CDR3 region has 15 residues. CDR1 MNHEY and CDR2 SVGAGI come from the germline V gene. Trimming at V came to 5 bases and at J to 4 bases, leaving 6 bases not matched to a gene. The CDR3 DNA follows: TGTGCCAGCAGTCGAACCGGGACAGGGAATCAGCCCCAGCATTTT. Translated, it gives CASSRTGTGNQPQHF.

The chain's CDR3 is CASRDMKVSTDTQYF. CDR3 coding DNA: TGTGCCAGTCGCGATATGAAGGTTAGCACAGATACGCAGTATTTT. This sequence joins TRBV2 and TRBJ2-3; unclear D gene. Germline V gives CDR1 SNHLY, CDR2 FYNNEI. The germline V and J ends were trimmed by 9 bases and 0 bases, with 16 bases remaining between them. The CDR3 spans 15 residues.

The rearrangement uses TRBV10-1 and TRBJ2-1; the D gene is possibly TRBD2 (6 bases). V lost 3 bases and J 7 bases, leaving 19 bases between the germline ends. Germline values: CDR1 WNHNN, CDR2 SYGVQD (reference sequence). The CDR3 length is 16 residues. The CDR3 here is CASSDATRGERNEQFF. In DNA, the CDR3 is TGCGCCAGCAGTGACGCAACGCGCGGGGAACGGAATGAGCAGTTCTTC.

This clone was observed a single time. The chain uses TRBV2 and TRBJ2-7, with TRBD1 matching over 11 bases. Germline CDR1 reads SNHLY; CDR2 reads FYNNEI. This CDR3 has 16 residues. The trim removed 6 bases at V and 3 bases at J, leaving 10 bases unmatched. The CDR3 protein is CASSPDRGRRDYEQYF. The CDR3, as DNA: TGTGCCAGCAGCCCGGACAGGGGGCGGAGGGACTACGAGCAGTACTTC.

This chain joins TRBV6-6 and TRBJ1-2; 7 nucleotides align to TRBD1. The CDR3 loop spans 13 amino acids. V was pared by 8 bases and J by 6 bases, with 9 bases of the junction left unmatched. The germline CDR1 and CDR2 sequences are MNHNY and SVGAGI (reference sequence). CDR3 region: CASGRQGRNGYTF. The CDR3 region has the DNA TGTGCCAGCGGCAGACAGGGCCGCAATGGCTACACCTTC.

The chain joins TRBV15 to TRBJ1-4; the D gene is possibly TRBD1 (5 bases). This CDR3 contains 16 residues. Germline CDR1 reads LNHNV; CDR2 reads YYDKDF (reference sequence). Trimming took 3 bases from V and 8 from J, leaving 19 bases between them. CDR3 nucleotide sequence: TGTGCCACCAGCAGGGGGGGACTCTTGAGCAGGGAAAAACTGTTTTTT. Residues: CATSRGGLLSREKLFF.

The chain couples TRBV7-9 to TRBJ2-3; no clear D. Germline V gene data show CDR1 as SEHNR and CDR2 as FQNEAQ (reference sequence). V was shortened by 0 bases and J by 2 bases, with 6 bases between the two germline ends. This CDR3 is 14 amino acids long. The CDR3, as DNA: TGTGCCAGCAGCTTAGCGGGGTTCACAGATACGCAGTATTTT. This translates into CASSLAGFTDTQYF.

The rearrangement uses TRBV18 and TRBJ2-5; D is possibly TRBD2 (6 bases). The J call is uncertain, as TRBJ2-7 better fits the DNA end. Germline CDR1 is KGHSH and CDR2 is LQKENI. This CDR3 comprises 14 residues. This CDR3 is CASSPPREPYEQYF. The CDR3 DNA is TGTGCCAGCTCACCACCCCGGGAGCCCTACGAGCAGTACTTC.

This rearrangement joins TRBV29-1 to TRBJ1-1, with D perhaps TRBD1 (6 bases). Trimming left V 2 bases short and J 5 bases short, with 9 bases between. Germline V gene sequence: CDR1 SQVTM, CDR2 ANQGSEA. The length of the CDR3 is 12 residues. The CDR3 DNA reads TGCAGCGTTGAAAAGGGGGGGACTGAAGCTTTCTTT. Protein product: CSVEKGGTEAFF.

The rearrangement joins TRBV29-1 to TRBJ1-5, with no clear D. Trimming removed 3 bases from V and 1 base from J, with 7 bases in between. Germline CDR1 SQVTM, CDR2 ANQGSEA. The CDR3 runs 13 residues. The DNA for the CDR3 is TGCAGCGTTGACCCGGGGAGCAATCAGCCCCAGCATTTT. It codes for CSVDPGSNQPQHF.

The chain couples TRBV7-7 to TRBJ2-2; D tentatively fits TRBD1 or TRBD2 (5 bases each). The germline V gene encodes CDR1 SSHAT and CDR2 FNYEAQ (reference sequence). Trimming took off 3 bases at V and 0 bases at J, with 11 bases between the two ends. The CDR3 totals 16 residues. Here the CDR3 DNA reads TGTGCCAGCAGCTTTGGTTGGGGGTCGAACACCGGGGAGCTGTTTTTT. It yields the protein CASSFGWGSNTGELFF.

The CDR3 DNA is TGTGCCAGCAGTCCTGGACTAGCGGGAGTCCGGGAGACCCAGTACTTC. The encoded protein is CASSPGLAGVRETQYF. This rearrangement joins TRBV28 to TRBJ2-5; TRBD2 agrees at 13 bases. The germline gives CDR1 MDHEN, CDR2 SYDVKM. The V and J ends lost 5 bases and 5 bases, in that order; junction bases with no gene match: 8. CDR3 length: 16 amino acids. The whole variable domain, filled in from reference TRBV28 and TRBJ2-5, reads DVKVTQSSRYLVKRTGEKVFLECVQDMDHENMFWYRQDPGLGLRLIYFSYDVKMKEKGDIPEGYSVSREKKERFSLILESASTNQTSMYLCASSPGLAGVRETQYFGPGTRLLVL.

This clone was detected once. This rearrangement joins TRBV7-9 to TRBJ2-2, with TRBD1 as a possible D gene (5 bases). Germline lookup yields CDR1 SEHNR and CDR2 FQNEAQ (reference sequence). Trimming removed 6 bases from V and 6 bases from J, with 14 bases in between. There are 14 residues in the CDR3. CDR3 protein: CASSMDTRSGELFF. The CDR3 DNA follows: TGTGCCAGCAGTATGGACACGAGGTCCGGGGAGCTGTTTTTT.

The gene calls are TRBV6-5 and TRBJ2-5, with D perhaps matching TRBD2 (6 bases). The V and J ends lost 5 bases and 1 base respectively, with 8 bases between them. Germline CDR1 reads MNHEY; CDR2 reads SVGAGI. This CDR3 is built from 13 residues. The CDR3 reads CASSRGVQETQYF. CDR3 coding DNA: TGTGCCAGCAGTCGCGGGGTCCAAGAGACCCAGTACTTC.

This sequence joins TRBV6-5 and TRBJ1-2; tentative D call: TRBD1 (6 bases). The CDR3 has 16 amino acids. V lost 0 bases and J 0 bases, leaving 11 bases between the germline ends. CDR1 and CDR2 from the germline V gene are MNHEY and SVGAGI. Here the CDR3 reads CASSYSGATANYGYTF. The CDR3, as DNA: TGTGCCAGCAGTTACTCGGGGGCAACGGCTAACTATGGCTACACCTTC.

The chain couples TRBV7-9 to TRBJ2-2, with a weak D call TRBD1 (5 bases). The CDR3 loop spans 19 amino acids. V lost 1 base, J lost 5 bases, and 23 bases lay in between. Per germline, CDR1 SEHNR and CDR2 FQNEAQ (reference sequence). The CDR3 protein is CASSLVVIGGQGGTGELFF. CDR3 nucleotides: TGTGCCAGCAGCTTAGTCGTGATCGGTGGGCAGGGTGGAACCGGGGAGCTGTTTTTT.

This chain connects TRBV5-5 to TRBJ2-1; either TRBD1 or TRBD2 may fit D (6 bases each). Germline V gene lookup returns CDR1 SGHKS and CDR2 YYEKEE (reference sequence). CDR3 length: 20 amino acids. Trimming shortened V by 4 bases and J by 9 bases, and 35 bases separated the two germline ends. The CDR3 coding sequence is TGTGCCAGCAGCCCTTCGGGGCGGGGATCCTCGGGGGCGAGTGGTGGTGAGCAGTTCTTC. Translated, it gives CASSPSGRGSSGASGGEQFF.

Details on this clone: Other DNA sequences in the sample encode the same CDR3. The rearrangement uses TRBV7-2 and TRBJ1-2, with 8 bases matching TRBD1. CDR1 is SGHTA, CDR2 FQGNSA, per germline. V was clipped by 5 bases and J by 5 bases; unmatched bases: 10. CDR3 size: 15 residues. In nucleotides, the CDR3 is TGTGCCAGCAGCCCCGACGGGACAGGCTCTTATGGCTACACCTTC. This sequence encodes CASSPDGTGSYGYTF.

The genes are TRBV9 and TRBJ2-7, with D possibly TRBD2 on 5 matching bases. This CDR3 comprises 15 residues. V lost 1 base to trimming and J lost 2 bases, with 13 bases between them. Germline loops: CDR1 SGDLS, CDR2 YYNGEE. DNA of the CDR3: TGTGCCAGCAGCGTAAGGGCGGGCAGAGCCTACGAGCAGTACTTC. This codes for CASSVRAGRAYEQYF. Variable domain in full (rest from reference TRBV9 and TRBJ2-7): DSGVTQTPKHLITATGQRVTLRCSPRSGDLSVYWYQQSLDQGLQFLIQYYNGEERAKGNILERFSAQQFPDLHSELNLSSLELGDSALYFCASSVRAGRAYEQYFGPGTRLTVT.

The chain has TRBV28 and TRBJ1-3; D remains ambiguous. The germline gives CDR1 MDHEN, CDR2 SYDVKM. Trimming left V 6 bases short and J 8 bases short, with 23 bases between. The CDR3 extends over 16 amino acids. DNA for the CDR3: TGTGCCAGCAGCTCCCGGACGGCTCTATGGGAGGACACCATATATTTT. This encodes CASSSRTALWEDTIYF.

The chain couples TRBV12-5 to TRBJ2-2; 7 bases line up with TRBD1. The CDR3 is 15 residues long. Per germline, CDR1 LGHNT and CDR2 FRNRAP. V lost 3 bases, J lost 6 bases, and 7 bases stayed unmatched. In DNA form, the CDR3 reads TGTGCTAGTGGTTTAAGGGGGCAAAAGGCCGGGGAGCTGTTTTTT. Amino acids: CASGLRGQKAGELFF.

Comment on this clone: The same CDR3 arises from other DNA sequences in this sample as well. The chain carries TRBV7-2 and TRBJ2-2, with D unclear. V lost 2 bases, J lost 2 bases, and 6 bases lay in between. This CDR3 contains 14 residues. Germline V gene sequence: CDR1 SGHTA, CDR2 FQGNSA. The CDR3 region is CASSLYRNTGELFF. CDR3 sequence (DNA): TGTGCCAGCAGCTTATACAGAAACACCGGGGAGCTGTTTTTT.

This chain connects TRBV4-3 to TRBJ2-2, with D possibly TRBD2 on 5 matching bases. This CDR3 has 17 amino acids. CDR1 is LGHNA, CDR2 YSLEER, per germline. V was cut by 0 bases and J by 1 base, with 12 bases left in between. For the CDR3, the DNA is TGCGCCAGCAGCCAAGATGGAGGACGGATGAACACCGGGGAGCTGTTTTTT. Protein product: CASSQDGGRMNTGELFF.

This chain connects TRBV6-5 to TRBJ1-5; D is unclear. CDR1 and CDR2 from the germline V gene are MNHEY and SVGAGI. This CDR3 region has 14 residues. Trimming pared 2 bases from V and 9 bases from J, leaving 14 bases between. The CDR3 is CASSYPGPAGPQHF. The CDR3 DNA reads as TGTGCCAGCAGTTACCCCGGGCCCGCGGGGCCCCAGCATTTT.

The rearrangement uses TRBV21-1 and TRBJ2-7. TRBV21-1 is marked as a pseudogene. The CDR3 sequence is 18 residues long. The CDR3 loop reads CASSLKGRQPGPGYEQYF. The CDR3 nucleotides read TGTGCCAGCAGCCTAAAAGGCAGGCAGCCGGGACCAGGCTACGAGCAGTACTTC.

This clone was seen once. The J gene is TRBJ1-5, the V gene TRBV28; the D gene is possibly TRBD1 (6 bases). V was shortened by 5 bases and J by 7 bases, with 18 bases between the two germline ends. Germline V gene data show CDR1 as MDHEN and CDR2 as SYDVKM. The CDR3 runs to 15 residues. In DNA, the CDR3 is TGTGCCAGCAGTCCCCGGGGGGCAAAAGGACAGCCCCAGCATTTT. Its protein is CASSPRGAKGQPQHF. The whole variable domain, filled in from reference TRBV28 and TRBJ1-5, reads DVKVTQSSRYLVKRTGEKVFLECVQDMDHENMFWYRQDPGLGLRLIYFSYDVKMKEKGDIPEGYSVSREKKERFSLILESASTNQTSMYLCASSPRGAKGQPQHFGDGTRLSIL.

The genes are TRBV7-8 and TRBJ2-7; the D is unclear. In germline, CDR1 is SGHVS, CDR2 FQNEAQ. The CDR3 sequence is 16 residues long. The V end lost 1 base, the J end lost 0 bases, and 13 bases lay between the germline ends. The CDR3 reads CASSLVWTKGSYEQYF. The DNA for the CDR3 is TGTGCCAGCAGCTTAGTATGGACCAAGGGCTCCTACGAGCAGTACTTC.

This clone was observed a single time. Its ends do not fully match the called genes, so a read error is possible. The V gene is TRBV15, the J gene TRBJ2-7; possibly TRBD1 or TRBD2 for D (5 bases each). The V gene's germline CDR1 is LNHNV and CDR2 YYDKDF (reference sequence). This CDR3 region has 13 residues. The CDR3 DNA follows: TGTACCACCAGCCGGGACCGTAACTACGAGCAGTACTTC. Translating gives CTTSRDRNYEQYF.